The present TCR beta chain was sequenced within a study of blood T cell repertoires in COVID-19. The germline V gene has CDR1 MNHEY and CDR2 SVGEGT. The CDR3 is 16 residues long. Trimming removed 3 bases from V and 0 bases from J, with 12 bases in between. Here immunoSEQ multiplex PCR was the method, and the copy in TCRdb shows in-frame clones only, minus some. Of approximately 170,000 clones listed, 85% to 90% were seen once; the top ten hold roughly 2.5%. The sequenced sample was peripheral blood. The TCR sequence derives from a woman of 80 years or more with COVID-19, enrolled during active disease. The rearrangement links TRBV6-2 or TRBV6-3 to TRBJ1-3; weak D call: TRBD1 (6 bases). CDR3 DNA sequence: TGTGCCAGCAGTTATGCTCCAGGGGCCTCTGGAAACACCATATATTTT. Translated: CASSYAPGASGNTIYF.